The next 32 T cell receptor beta chains were all read from a single sample in a study of T cells in Graves' hyperthyroidism and ophthalmopathy. RNA transcripts were the template for amplifying TCR beta CDR3 regions. First-round RT-PCR with HTBI primers amplified the TCR CDR3 region. Using its own MiXCR run on the multiplex PCR reads, TCRdb lists one record per CDR3 protein. The sample records more than 300,000 distinct CDR3 sequences, about 18% being singletons. The source material was blood. These receptors were taken from a man aged 18 to 35 with Graves' ophthalmopathy.

The rearrangement joins TRBV7-9 to TRBJ2-3; D is possibly TRBD2 (6 bases). V shed 6 bases and J shed 1 base, with 17 bases lying between them. Germline values: CDR1 SEHNR, CDR2 FQNEAQ (reference sequence). The CDR3 loop spans 16 amino acids. CDR3 loop: CASSLEGRWGTDTQYF. In DNA, the CDR3 is TGTGCCAGCAGTTTGGAGGGACGCTGGGGCACAGATACGCAGTATTTT.

This clonotype was observed many times. V usage is TRBV7-9 and J usage is TRBJ2-1; 11 nucleotides match TRBD2. Trimming removed 7 bases from V and 6 bases from J; junction bases left unmatched: 8. This CDR3 is built from 15 residues. Germline V gene data show CDR1 as SEHNR and CDR2 as FQNEAQ (reference sequence). CDR3 nucleotides: TGTGCCAGCACCCAAACTAGCGGGGGTCGCAATGAGCAGTTCTTC. Protein: CASTQTSGGRNEQFF.

This clonotype was detected many times. The J gene is TRBJ2-7, the V gene TRBV5-5; 10 nucleotides align to TRBD1. With 6 bases clipped from V and 4 bases from J, the junction kept 7 bases outside the gene matches. Germline CDR1 SGHKS, CDR2 YYEKEE (reference sequence). The length of the CDR3 is 14 residues. CDR3 residues: CASTPGQGWYEQYF. The CDR3 region has the DNA TGTGCCAGCACCCCGGGACAGGGGTGGTACGAGCAGTACTTC. Variable domain in full (rest from reference TRBV5-5 and TRBJ2-7): DAGVTQSPTHLIKTRGQQVTLRCSPISGHKSVSWYQQVLGQGPQFIFQYYEKEERGRGNFPDRFSARQFPNYSSELNVNALLLGDSALYLCASTPGQGWYEQYFGPGTRLTVT.

This clonotype was detected ten times or more. The chain combines TRBV7-2 with TRBJ2-1; D possibly corresponds to TRBD2 (5 bases). The CDR3 totals 15 residues. With 0 bases removed from V and 8 bases from J, the gap between germline ends came to 14 bases. The germline gives CDR1 SGHTA, CDR2 FQGNSA. The CDR3 here is CASSLAAGGTHEQFF. CDR3 sequence (DNA): TGTGCCAGCAGCTTAGCGGCTGGAGGTACCCATGAGCAGTTCTTC.

The table lists this clonotype with many counts. V gene TRBV11-2 combines with J gene TRBJ1-4; D is possibly TRBD1 (5 bases). V shed 1 base and J shed 7 bases, with 10 bases lying between them. There are 14 residues in the CDR3. Germline V gene sequence: CDR1 SGHAT, CDR2 FQNNGV. The CDR3 region has the DNA TGTGCCAGCAGCTTAGTCTGGGGCAGTGAAAAACTGTTTTTT. Translating gives CASSLVWGSEKLFF.

This clonotype was observed many times. This chain connects TRBV7-3 to TRBJ2-5; the match to TRBD1 covers 8 bases. The CDR3 totals 15 residues. The V gene end was trimmed by 4 bases and the J gene end by 4 bases; junction bases not matched to a gene: 8. Germline CDR1 SGHTA, CDR2 FQGTGA. The CDR3 loop is CASSSGQGGPETQYF. CDR3 DNA sequence: TGTGCCAGCAGCTCAGGACAGGGTGGTCCAGAGACCCAGTACTTC.

This clonotype was counted only a few times. This rearrangement joins TRBV3-1 to TRBJ2-5; weak D call: TRBD1 (5 bases). The CDR3 runs 14 residues. CDR1 is LGHDT and CDR2 is YNNKEL in the germline V gene (reference sequence). V lost 5 bases, J lost 1 base, and 11 bases lay in between. The CDR3 reads CASSFPGSQETQYF. The CDR3 region has the DNA TGTGCCAGCAGCTTTCCAGGGTCCCAAGAGACCCAGTACTTC.

The CDR3 sequence is CASRGGGDSSTDTQYF. CDR3 DNA sequence: TGCGCCAGCAGAGGGGGGGGGGACAGCTCCACAGATACGCAGTATTTT. The chain combines TRBV5-1 with TRBJ2-3; D tentatively reads TRBD1 or TRBD2 (7 bases each). The CDR3 runs to 16 residues. Per the germline V gene, CDR1 is SGHRS and CDR2 is YFSETQ. V lost 5 bases to trimming and J lost 2 bases, with 18 bases between them.

A remark on this clonotype: Compared with germline, one end of the junction differs, possibly owing to a read error. The chain is built from TRBV11-2 and TRBJ2-2; D tentatively reads TRBD1 or TRBD2 (5 bases each). Germline CDR1 reads SGHAT; CDR2 reads FQNNGV. The CDR3 consists of 16 residues. The CDR3, as DNA: TGTGCCAGCAGCTTTTCGTGGGACCTCTCCACCGGGGAGCCGTTTTTT. This translates into CASSFSWDLSTGEPFF.

The rearrangement joins TRBV19 to TRBJ2-3; TRBD2 matches at 7 bases. CDR1 LNHDA and CDR2 SQIVND come from the germline V gene (reference sequence). The CDR3 contains 16 residues. The V and J ends lost 5 bases and 4 bases, in that order; junction bases with no gene match: 12. CDR3 in amino acids: CASSPGGGWGADTQYF. The CDR3 region has the DNA TGTGCCAGTAGTCCCGGCGGGGGATGGGGCGCAGATACGCAGTATTTT.

This clonotype was recorded at least ten times. V usage is TRBV7-3 and J usage is TRBJ1-1, with unresolved D. This CDR3 comprises 13 residues. Trimming pared 5 bases from V and 0 bases from J, leaving 7 bases between. The germline CDR1 and CDR2 sequences are SGHTA and FQGTGA. The CDR3, as DNA: TGTGCCAGCAGCCAACACATGAACACTGAAGCTTTCTTT. This gives the protein CASSQHMNTEAFF.

This clonotype was seen at least ten times. The chain recombines TRBV11-2 with TRBJ1-1; D uncertain. Germline V gene data show CDR1 as SGHAT and CDR2 as FQNNGV. Deletions cut 3 bases from V and 1 base from J, with 9 bases between. The CDR3 covers 14 residues. The CDR3 reads CASSLAHPNTEAFF. In DNA form, the CDR3 reads TGTGCCAGCAGCTTGGCCCATCCGAACACTGAAGCTTTCTTT.

The sample holds many counts of this clonotype. The chain employs TRBV7-2 and TRBJ1-1; weak D call: TRBD1 (5 bases). CDR3 length: 16 residues. Germline V gives CDR1 SGHTA, CDR2 FQGNSA. Trimming stripped 5 bases from V and 1 base from J, with 17 bases between. The CDR3 reads CASSRRAGTENTEAFF. CDR3 DNA: TGTGCCAGCAGCCGCCGTGCCGGGACCGAGAACACTGAAGCTTTCTTT.

The chain combines TRBV12-3 or TRBV12-4 with TRBJ1-2; unclear D gene. The CDR3 runs 16 residues. Trimming pared 0 bases from V and 4 bases from J, leaving 15 bases between. The CDR3 DNA follows: TGTGCCAGCAGTTTAGCTACTCGACAACGAACCTATGGCTACACCTTC. It translates to CASSLATRQRTYGYTF.

The V and J genes are TRBV5-1 and TRBJ2-2; possibly TRBD2 for D (5 bases). The CDR3 is made up of 15 amino acids. The V and J ends lost 0 bases and 4 bases respectively, with 10 bases between them. Germline V gene sequence: CDR1 SGHRS, CDR2 YFSETQ. This CDR3 is CASSLAREGTGELFF. For the CDR3, the DNA is TGCGCCAGCAGCTTGGCCCGTGAGGGCACCGGGGAGCTGTTTTTT.

This clonotype has at least ten counts. The V call is TRBV29-1, the J call TRBJ1-2; D might be TRBD1 (5 bases). CDR3 length: 12 residues. V shed 6 bases and J shed 5 bases, with 13 bases lying between them. The germline V gene has CDR1 SQVTM and CDR2 ANQGSEA. CDR3 in DNA: TGCAGCGTCGCCGAGACAGCTTATGGCTACACCTTC. This encodes CSVAETAYGYTF.

There are many counts of this clonotype. The chain has TRBV6-1 and TRBJ2-4, with D perhaps matching TRBD1 (6 bases). The CDR3 loop spans 16 amino acids. Trimming cost V 6 bases and J 0 bases, with 15 bases left between them. The germline V gene has CDR1 MNHNS and CDR2 SASEGT. CDR3 nucleotide sequence: TGTGCCAGCAGGGATGGGGACACAGTAGCCAAAAACATTCAGTACTTC. It translates to CASRDGDTVAKNIQYF.

In this sample, this clonotype turned up many times. The chain couples TRBV2 to TRBJ2-5; 7 bases agree with TRBD2. Per germline, CDR1 SNHLY and CDR2 FYNNEI. V shed 4 bases, J shed 2 bases, and the junction held 4 bases outside the gene matches. The CDR3 sequence is 14 residues long. The CDR3 here is CASSAGLVQETQYF. As DNA, the CDR3 is TGTGCCAGCAGTGCCGGACTAGTACAAGAGACCCAGTACTTC.

This chain connects TRBV27 to TRBJ1-2, with 8 bases identical to TRBD1. Germline CDR1 is MNHEY and CDR2 is SMNVEV (reference sequence). The CDR3 consists of 16 residues. V trimming: 2 bases; J trimming: 8 bases; junction bases outside the gene matches: 13. The CDR3 spells CASSLGQGGYPEGYTF. The CDR3 region has the DNA TGTGCCAGCAGTTTAGGACAGGGAGGGTATCCGGAGGGCTACACCTTC.

In its sample, this clonotype was seen a few times. V is TRBV6-1 and J is TRBJ1-5, with a weak D call TRBD1 (6 bases). Germline V gene lookup returns CDR1 MNHNS and CDR2 SASEGT. CDR3 length: 13 residues. V lost 6 bases and J 5 bases, leaving 11 bases between the germline ends. The CDR3 sequence is CASRRQADQPQHF. The CDR3 bases are TGTGCCAGCAGGCGACAGGCAGATCAGCCCCAGCATTTT.

In DNA, the CDR3 is TGTGCCAGCAGCTCTCCGGGACAGGGGGTACCCGGGGAGCTGTTTTTT. Protein: CASSSPGQGVPGELFF. The chain has TRBV7-9 and TRBJ2-2; 11 nucleotides line up with TRBD1. Germline CDR1 and CDR2: SEHNR and FQNEAQ (reference sequence). The CDR3 extends over 16 amino acids. Losses at the gene ends were 4 bases for V and 6 bases for J; bases not matched to a gene: 7.

This clonotype was detected ten times or more. The V and J genes are TRBV29-1 and TRBJ1-1, with 10 bases fitting TRBD1. Germline V lookup: CDR1 SQVTM, CDR2 ANQGSEA. V gave up 6 bases and J gave up 8 bases; unmatched junction bases: 15. The CDR3 extends over 15 amino acids. The CDR3 DNA sequence: TGCAGCGTGATGTGGACAGGGGGGATGCGTGAGGAAGCTTTCTTT. This sequence encodes CSVMWTGGMREEAFF.

The rearrangement links TRBV7-2 to TRBJ1-2, with 7 bases fitting TRBD1. Trimming removed 1 base from V and 5 bases from J; junction bases left unmatched: 7. This CDR3 is built from 15 residues. The V gene's germline CDR1 is SGHTA and CDR2 FQGNSA. The CDR3 coding sequence is TGTGCCAGCAGCTTAGTAAAAGGGGGCGCTTATGGCTACACCTTC. It is translated as CASSLVKGGAYGYTF.

This clonotype was counted many times. V and J are TRBV13 and TRBJ1-2, with unresolved D. V gave up 3 bases and J gave up 7 bases, with 12 bases separating them. CDR1 PRHDT and CDR2 FYEKMQ come from the germline V gene (reference sequence). This CDR3 has 13 residues. The CDR3 protein is CASSLGREPGYTF. The CDR3, as DNA: TGTGCCAGCAGCTTGGGCCGGGAACCTGGCTACACCTTC. Full variable domain (missing parts from reference TRBV13 and TRBJ1-2): AAGVIQSPRHLIKEKRETATLKCYPIPRHDTVYWYQQGPGQDPQFLISFYEKMQSDKGSIPDRFSAQQFSDYHSELNMSSLELGDSALYFCASSLGREPGYTFGSGTRLTVV.

The chain joins TRBV9 to TRBJ1-3; D is possibly TRBD1 (5 bases). The CDR3 extends over 14 amino acids. The germline CDR1 and CDR2 sequences are SGDLS and YYNGEE. V was clipped by 8 bases and J by 4 bases, with 16 bases between them. The CDR3 is CASQARGTGNTIYF. The CDR3 DNA reads TGTGCCAGTCAAGCAAGAGGGACGGGAAACACCATATATTTT.

This clonotype was detected a few times. V and J are TRBV27 and TRBJ2-2; tentatively, D is TRBD1 (5 bases). The germline gives CDR1 MNHEY, CDR2 SMNVEV (reference sequence). Trimming cost V 5 bases and J 7 bases, with 14 bases left between them. The CDR3 has 14 amino acids. CDR3 nucleotides: TGTGCCAGCAGTCACGTGACAGAATTCGGGGAGCTGTTTTTT. This sequence encodes CASSHVTEFGELFF.

This chain uses TRBV19 with TRBJ2-7; D not certain. Trimming pared 8 bases from V and 5 bases from J, leaving 16 bases between. Germline V gene data show CDR1 as LNHDA and CDR2 as SQIVND (reference sequence). The CDR3 totals 13 residues. The CDR3 spells CASERVSLDEQYF. CDR3 coding DNA: TGTGCCAGTGAGCGCGTGTCGCTCGACGAGCAGTACTTC.

In this sample, this clonotype turned up many times. V gene TRBV19 combines with J gene TRBJ1-5; D is possibly TRBD1 (6 bases). V lost 7 bases and J lost 6, with 19 bases in between. Germline CDR1 and CDR2: LNHDA and SQIVND (reference sequence). The CDR3 covers 15 residues. The CDR3 sequence is CASTPAGRGGQPQHF. In nucleotides, the CDR3 is TGTGCCAGTACTCCCGCCGGCAGGGGAGGTCAGCCCCAGCATTTT.

The chain carries TRBV6-5 and TRBJ1-2; maybe TRBD1 (5 bases). The CDR3 has 14 residues. Trimming removed 0 bases from V and 6 bases from J, with 11 bases in between. Germline-derived CDR1 and CDR2 are MNHEY and SVGAGI. CDR3 nucleotides: TGTGCCAGCAGTTACTCGTGGTCAGGGAATGGCTACACCTTC. Residues: CASSYSWSGNGYTF.

V usage is TRBV14 and J usage is TRBJ1-1, with a weak D call TRBD1 (6 bases). Germline CDR1 and CDR2: SGHDN and FVKESK. The V gene lost 4 bases and the J gene lost 5 bases, with 14 bases spanning the gap. The CDR3 is 14 amino acids. CDR3 loop: CASSPSLGATEAFF. CDR3 DNA: TGTGCCAGCAGCCCAAGTTTGGGGGCTACTGAAGCTTTCTTT. The full variable domain, with the rest looked up from reference TRBV14 and TRBJ1-1, is EAGVTQFPSHSVIEKGQTVTLRCDPISGHDNLYWYRRVMGKEIKFLLHFVKESKQDESGMPNNRFLAERTGGTYSTLKVQPAELEDSGVYFCASSPSLGATEAFFGQGTRLTVV.

V is TRBV29-1 and J is TRBJ2-7; 9 bases agree with TRBD1. Trimming at V came to 5 bases and at J to 1 base, leaving 6 bases not matched to a gene. This CDR3 is 14 amino acids long. From germline, CDR1 is SQVTM and CDR2 ANQGSEA. The CDR3 spells CSVPAGTGSYEQYF. CDR3 bases: TGCAGCGTTCCCGCCGGGACAGGGTCCTACGAGCAGTACTTC.

This clonotype came up many times. The CDR3 nucleotides read TGTGCCAGCAGCTTAGAGTTCTCGACAGGGGCTAGTCGCGAGCAGTACTTC. It encodes CASSLEFSTGASREQYF. The chain joins TRBV11-2 to TRBJ2-7; TRBD1 matches 8 bases. J gave up 6 bases and V 0 bases, and 13 bases lay outside the gene matches. The V gene's germline CDR1 is SGHAT and CDR2 FQNNGV. The CDR3 loop spans 17 amino acids.